This TCR beta chain originates from a study of blood T cell repertoires in COVID-19. Across the whole study: T cells, B-cell-depleted T cells, or PBMCs supplied cDNA or gDNA.

Original handling: Estimation of nucleated cell counts relied on the amplification of reference gene primers. Method: immunoSEQ multiplex PCR; TCRdb's copy keeps in-frame clones and lacks some. V, J and clone size are those of that table, while D and trimming were read from the DNA. The table lists hundreds of thousands of clones, approximately 88% of them singletons. Participants spanned ages roughly 18 to 95 years and resided in over 20 US areas. Symptom resolution, clearance, or two negative PCRs marked the recovered donors of Cohort 3. V dropped 4 bases and J dropped 3; count of bases not matched to a gene: 2. Germline V gives CDR1 LGHNA, CDR2 YSLEER. The CDR3 covers 14 residues.

This chain uses TRBV4-3 with TRBJ1-2; 10 positions match TRBD1. The origin of this receptor is a woman aged 25 to 39 who had recovered from COVID-19. The sequenced sample was PBMCs or T cells enriched from blood (not recorded which). The DNA for the CDR3 is TGCGCCAGCAGCCTGACAGGGGGCGACTATGGCTACACCTTC. Amino acids: CASSLTGGDYGYTF.